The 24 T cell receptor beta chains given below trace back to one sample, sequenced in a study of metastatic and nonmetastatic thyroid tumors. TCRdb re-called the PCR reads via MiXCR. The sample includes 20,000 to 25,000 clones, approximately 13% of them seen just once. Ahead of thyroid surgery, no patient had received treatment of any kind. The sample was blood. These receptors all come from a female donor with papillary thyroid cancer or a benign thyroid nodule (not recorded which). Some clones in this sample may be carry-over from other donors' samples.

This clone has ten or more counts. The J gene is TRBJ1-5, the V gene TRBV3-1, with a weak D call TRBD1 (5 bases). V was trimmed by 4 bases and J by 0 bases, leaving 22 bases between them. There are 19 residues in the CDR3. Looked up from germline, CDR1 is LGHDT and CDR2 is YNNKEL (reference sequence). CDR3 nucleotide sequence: TGTGCCAGCAGCCTACAACAGAAAACAAGACAGCTTAGCAATCAGCCCCAGCATTTT. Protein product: CASSLQQKTRQLSNQPQHF.

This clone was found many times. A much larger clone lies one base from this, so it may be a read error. DNA for the CDR3: TGTGCCGGCAGTTTGCAGGACCGCTATGGGTATGGCTACACCTTC. Translating it yields CAGSLQDRYGYGYTF. The chain carries TRBV28 and TRBJ1-2; D is undetermined. Germline-derived CDR1 and CDR2 are MDHEN and SYDVKM. This CDR3 spans 15 amino acids.

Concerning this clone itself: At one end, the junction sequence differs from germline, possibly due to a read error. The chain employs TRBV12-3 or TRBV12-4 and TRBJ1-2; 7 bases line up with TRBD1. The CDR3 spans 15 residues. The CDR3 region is CASSTFGYRGGGCTF. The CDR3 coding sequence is TGTGCCAGCAGCACCTTTGGTTACAGGGGAGGCGGCTGCACCTTC.

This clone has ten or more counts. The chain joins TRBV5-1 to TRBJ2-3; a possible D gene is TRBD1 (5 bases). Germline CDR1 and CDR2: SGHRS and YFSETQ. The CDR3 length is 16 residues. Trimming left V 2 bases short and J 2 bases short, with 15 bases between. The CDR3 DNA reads TGCGCCAGCAGCTTATGGGGCGTTTCTTACACAGATACGCAGTATTTT. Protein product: CASSLWGVSYTDTQYF.

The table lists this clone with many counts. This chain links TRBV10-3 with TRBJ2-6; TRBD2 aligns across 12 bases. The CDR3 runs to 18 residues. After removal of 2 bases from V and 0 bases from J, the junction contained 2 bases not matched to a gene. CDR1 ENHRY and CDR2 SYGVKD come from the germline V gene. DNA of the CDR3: TGTGCCATCAGTGAGGGACTAGCGGGGAGCTCTGGGGCCAACGTCCTGACTTTC. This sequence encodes CAISEGLAGSSGANVLTF.

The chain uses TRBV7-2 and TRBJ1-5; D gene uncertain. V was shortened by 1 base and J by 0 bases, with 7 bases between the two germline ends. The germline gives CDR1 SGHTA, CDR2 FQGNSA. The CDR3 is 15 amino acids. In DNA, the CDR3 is TGTGCCAGCAGCTTAGTCCCCAATAGCAATCAGCCCCAGCATTTT. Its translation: CASSLVPNSNQPQHF.

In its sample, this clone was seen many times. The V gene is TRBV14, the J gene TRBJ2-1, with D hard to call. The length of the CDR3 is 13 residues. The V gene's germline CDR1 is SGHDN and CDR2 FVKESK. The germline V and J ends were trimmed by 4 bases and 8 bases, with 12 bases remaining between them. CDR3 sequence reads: CASSRFRNDEQFF. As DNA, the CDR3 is TGTGCCAGCAGCCGTTTCAGGAATGATGAGCAGTTCTTC. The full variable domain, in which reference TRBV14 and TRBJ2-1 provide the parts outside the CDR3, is EAGVTQFPSHSVIEKGQTVTLRCDPISGHDNLYWYRRVMGKEIKFLLHFVKESKQDESGMPNNRFLAERTGGTYSTLKVQPAELEDSGVYFCASSRFRNDEQFFGPGTRLTVL.

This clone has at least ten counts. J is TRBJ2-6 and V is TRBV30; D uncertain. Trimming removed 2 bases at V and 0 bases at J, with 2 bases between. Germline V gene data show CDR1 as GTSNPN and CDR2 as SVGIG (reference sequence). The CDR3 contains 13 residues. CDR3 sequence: CAWSPSGANVLTF. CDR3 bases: TGTGCCTGGAGTCCCTCTGGGGCCAACGTCCTGACTTTC.

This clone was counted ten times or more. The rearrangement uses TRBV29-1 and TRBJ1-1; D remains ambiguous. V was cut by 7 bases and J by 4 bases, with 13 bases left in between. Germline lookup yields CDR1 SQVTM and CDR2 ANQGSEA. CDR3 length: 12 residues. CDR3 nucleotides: TGCAGCGACCGATGGGGAACCACTGAAGCTTTCTTT. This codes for CSDRWGTTEAFF. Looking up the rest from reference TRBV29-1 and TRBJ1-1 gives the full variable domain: SAVISQKPSRDICQRGTSLTIQCQVDSQVTMMFWYRQQPGQSLTLIATANQGSEATYESGFVIDKFPISRPNLTFSTLTVSNMSPEDSSIYLCSDRWGTTEAFFGQGTRLTVV.

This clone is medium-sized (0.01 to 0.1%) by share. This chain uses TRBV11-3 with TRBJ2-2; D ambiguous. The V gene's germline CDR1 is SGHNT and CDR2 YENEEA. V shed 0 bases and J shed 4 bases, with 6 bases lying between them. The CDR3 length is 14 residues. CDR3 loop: CASSLDGSTGELFF. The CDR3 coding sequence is TGTGCCAGCAGCTTAGACGGCAGCACCGGGGAGCTGTTTTTT.

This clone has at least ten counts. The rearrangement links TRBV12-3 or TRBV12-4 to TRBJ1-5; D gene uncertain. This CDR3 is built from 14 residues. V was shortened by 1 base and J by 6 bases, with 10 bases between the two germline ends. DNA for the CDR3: TGTGCCAGCAGTTTAGACAGCTCCGGTCAGCCCCAGCATTTT. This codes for CASSLDSSGQPQHF.

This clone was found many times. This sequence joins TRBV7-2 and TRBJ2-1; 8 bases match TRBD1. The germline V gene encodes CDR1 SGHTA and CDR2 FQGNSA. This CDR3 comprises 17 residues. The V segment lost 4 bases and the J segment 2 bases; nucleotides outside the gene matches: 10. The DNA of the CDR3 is TGTGCCAGCAGCTCTTCGAATCAGGGGGCCACCTACAATGAGCAGTTCTTC. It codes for CASSSSNQGATYNEQFF.

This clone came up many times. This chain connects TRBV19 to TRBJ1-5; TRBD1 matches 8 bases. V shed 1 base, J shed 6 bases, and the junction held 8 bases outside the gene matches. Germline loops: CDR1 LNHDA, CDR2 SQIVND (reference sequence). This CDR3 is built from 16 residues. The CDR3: CASSIGTGGLFQPQHF. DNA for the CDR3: TGTGCCAGTAGTATAGGTACAGGGGGTTTGTTTCAGCCCCAGCATTTT.

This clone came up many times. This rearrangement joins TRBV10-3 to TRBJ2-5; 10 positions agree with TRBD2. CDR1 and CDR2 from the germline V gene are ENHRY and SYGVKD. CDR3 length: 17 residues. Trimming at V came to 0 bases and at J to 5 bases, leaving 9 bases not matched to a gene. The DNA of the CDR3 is TGTGCCATCAGTGAGTCGCGAAGCGGGAGGGCCTGGGAGACCCAGTACTTC. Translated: CAISESRSGRAWETQYF.

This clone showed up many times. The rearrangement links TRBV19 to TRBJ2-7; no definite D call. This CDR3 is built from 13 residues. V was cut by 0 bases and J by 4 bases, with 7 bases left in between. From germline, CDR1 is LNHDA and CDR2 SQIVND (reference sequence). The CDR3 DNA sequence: TGTGCCAGTAGTATAGACCGAACTTACGAGCAGTACTTC. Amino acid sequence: CASSIDRTYEQYF.

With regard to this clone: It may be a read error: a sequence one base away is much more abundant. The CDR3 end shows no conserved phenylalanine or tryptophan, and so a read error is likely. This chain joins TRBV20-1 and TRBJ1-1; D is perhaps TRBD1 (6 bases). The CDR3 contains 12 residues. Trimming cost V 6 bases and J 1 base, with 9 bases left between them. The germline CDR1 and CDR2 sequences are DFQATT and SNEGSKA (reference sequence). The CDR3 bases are TGCAGTGCCATGGGACAGAACACTGAAGCTTTCCTT. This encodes CSAMGQNTEAFL.

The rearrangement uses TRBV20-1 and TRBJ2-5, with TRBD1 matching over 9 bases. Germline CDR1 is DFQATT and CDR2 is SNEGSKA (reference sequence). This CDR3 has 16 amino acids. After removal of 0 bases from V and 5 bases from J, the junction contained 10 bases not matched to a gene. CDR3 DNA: TGCAGTGCTAGAGATTACAGGGACAGGGTTGTGGAGACCCAGTACTTC. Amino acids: CSARDYRDRVVETQYF.

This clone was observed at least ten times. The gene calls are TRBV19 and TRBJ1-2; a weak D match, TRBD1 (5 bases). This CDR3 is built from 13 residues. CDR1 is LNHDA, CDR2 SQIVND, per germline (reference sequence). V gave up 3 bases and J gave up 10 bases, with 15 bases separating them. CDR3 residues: CASSIRGRPIYTF. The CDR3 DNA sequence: TGTGCCAGTAGTATTCGGGGACGGCCAATCTACACCTTC.

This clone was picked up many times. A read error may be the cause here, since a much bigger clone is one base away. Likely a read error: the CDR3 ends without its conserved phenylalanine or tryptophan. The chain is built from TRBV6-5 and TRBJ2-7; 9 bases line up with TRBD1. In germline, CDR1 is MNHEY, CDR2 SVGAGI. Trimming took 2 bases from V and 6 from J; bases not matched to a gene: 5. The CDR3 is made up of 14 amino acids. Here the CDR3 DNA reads TGTGCCAGCAGTTACAAGGGACAGGGAGGCGAGCAGTACTCC. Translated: CASSYKGQGGEQYS.

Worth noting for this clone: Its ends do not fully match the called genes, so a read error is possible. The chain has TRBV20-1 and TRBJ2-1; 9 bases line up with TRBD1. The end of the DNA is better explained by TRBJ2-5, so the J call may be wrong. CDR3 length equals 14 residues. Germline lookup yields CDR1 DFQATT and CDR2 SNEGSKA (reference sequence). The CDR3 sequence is CGARDIQGAETQYF. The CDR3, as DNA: TGCGGTGCTAGAGACATACAGGGGGCCGAGACCCAGTACTTC.

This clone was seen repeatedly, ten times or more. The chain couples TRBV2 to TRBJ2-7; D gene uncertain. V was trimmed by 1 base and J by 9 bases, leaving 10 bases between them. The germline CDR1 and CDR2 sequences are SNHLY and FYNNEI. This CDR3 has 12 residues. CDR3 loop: CASSEGQLGQYF. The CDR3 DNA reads TGTGCCAGCAGTGAAGGCCAACTGGGGCAGTACTTC.

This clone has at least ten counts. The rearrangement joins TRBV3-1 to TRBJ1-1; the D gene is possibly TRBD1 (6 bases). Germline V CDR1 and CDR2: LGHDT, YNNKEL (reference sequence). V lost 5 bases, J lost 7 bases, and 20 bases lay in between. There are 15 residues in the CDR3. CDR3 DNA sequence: TGTGCCAGCAGCTACAGTAACCCAGTACAGGGTGAAGCTTTCTTT. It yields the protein CASSYSNPVQGEAFF.

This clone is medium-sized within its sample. CDR3: CASSWQADEQFF. CDR3 nucleotides: TGTGCCAGCAGCTGGCAAGCGGATGAGCAGTTCTTC. The chain couples TRBV7-2 to TRBJ2-1, with a tentative D call TRBD2 (5 bases). CDR1 and CDR2 (germline): SGHTA, FQGNSA. V was clipped by 4 bases and J by 8 bases, with 9 bases between them. There are 12 residues in the CDR3.

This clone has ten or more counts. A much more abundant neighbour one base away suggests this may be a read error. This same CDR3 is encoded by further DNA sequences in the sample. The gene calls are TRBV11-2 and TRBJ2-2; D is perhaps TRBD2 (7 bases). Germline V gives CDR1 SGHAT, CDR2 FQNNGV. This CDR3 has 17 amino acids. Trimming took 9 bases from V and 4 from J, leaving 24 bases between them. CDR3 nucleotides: TGTGCCAGTAGCCTGGGTAGAGGGGGGGGCTTCACCGGGGAGCTGTTTTTT. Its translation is CASSLGRGGGFTGELFF.